The clone carrying this T cell receptor beta chain has at least ten counts. The entry originates in a study of T cell repertoires in cytomegalovirus infection. TCRdb reprocessed the reads via MiXCR and lists one record per CDR3 protein. The sample yields about 260,000 distinct CDR3 sequences, approximately 8.3% seen once. The CDR3 sequence is 12 residues long. Germline loops: CDR1 MDHEN, CDR2 SYDVKM. V was clipped by 10 bases and J by 2 bases; unmatched bases: 5. The J gene is TRBJ2-7, the V gene TRBV28; 7 nucleotides match TRBD1. This clonotype originated in a human donor in good health (CMV status not recorded). Some clones in this sample may be carry-over from other donors' samples. The specimen sequenced was PBMCs. DNA of the CDR3: TGTGCCATAAACAGGGGTACCTACGAGCAGTACTTC. It is translated as CAINRGTYEQYF.